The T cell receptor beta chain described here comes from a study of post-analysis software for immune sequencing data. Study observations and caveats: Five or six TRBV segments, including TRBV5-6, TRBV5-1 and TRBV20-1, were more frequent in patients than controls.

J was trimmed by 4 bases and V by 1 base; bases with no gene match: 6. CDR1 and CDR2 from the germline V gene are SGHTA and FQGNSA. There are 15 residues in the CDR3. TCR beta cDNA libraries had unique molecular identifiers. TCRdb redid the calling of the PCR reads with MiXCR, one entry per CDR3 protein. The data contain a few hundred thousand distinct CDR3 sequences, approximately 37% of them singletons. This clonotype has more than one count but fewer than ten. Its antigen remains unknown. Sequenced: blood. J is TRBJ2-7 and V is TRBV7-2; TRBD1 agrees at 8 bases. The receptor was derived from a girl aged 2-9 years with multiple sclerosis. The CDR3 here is CASSLVTGEMYEQYF. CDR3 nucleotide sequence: TGTGCCAGCAGCTTAGTGACAGGGGAGATGTACGAGCAGTACTTC.